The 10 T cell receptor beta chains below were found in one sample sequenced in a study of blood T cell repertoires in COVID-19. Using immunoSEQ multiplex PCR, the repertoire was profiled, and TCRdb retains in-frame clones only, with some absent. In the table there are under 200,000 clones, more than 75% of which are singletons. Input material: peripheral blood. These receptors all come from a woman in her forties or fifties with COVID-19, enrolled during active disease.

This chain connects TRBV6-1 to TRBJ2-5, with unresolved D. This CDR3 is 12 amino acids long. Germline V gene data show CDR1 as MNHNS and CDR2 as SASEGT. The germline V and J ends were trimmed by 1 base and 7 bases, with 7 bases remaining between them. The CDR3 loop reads CASSEDPRTQYF. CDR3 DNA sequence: TGTGCCAGCAGTGAAGACCCGAGGACCCAGTACTTC.

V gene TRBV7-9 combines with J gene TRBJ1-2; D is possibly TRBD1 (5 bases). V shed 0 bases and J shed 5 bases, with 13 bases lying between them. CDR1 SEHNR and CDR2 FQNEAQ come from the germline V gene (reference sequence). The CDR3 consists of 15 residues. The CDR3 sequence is CASSLAVTGPYGYTF. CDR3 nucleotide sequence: TGTGCCAGCAGCTTAGCCGTAACAGGACCTTATGGCTACACCTTC.

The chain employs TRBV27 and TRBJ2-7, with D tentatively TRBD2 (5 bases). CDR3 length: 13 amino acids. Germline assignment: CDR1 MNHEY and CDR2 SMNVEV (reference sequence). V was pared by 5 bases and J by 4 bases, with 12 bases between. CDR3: CASSGQRGYEQYF. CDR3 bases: TGTGCCAGCAGTGGCCAGCGCGGGTACGAGCAGTACTTC.

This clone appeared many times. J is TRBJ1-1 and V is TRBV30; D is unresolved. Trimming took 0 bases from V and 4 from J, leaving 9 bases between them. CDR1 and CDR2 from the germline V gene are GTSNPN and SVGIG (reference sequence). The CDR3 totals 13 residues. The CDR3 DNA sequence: TGTGCCTGGAGTGTAACGTCGGGCACTGAAGCTTTCTTT. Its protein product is CAWSVTSGTEAFF.

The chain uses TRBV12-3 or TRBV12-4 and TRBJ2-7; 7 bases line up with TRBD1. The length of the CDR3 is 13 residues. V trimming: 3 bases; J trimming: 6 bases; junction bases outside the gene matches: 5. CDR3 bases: TGTGCCAGCAGTTTCAAACAGGGGACCGAGCAGTACTTC. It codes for CASSFKQGTEQYF.

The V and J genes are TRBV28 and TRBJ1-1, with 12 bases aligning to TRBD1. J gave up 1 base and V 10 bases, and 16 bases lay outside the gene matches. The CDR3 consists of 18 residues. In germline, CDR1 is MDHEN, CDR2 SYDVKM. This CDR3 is CATSPFGDRGRWNTEAFF. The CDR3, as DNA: TGTGCCACCAGCCCTTTTGGGGACAGGGGGCGATGGAACACTGAAGCTTTCTTT.

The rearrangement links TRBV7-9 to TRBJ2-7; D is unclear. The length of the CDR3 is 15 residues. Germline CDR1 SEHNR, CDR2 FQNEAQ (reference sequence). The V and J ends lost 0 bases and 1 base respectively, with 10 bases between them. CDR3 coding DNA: TGTGCCAGCAGCTTAGCATTGGCAGGATCCTACGAGCAGTACTTC. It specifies CASSLALAGSYEQYF.

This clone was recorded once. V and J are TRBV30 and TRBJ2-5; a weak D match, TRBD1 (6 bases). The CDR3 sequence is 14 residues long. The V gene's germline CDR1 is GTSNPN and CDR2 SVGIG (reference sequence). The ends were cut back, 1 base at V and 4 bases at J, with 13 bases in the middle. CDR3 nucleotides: TGTGCCTGGAGTGGTACAGGGTACGGAGAGACCCAGTACTTC. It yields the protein CAWSGTGYGETQYF.

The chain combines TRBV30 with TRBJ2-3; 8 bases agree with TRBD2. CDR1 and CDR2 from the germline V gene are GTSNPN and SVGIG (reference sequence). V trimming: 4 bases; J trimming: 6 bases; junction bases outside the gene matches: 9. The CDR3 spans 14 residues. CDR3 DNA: TGTGCCTGGAATCGACTAGCGAAGGTGGATACGCAGTATTTT. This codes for CAWNRLAKVDTQYF.

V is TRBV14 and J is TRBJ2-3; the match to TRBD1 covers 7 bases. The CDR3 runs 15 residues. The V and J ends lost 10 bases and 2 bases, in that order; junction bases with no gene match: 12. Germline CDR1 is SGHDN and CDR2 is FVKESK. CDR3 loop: CATNRGGGPTDTQYF. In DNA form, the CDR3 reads TGTGCCACCAACAGGGGTGGTGGGCCCACAGATACGCAGTATTTT.